These 27 T cell receptor beta chains originate from one sample sequenced in a study of beta chain features in type 1 diabetes. All of the isolated RNA was reverse transcribed, so expressed TCRB transcripts were sequenced. Profiled with immunoSEQ multiplex PCR; TCRdb holds only in-frame clones, not every one. The sample includes 900,000 or so clones, roughly a sixth seen only once; the top ten take 0.02% to 0.03%. The sequenced sample consisted of naive CD4+ T cells from blood. Every receptor here comes from a woman under 30 in good health.

The genes are TRBV7-9 and TRBJ2-3, with 8 nucleotides matching TRBD2. The germline V gene has CDR1 SEHNR and CDR2 FQNEAQ (reference sequence). This CDR3 comprises 14 residues. With V trimmed by 5 bases and J by 1 base, 2 bases remained unmatched. CDR3 protein: CASSRSGGTDTQYF. The DNA of the CDR3 is TGTGCCAGCAGCCGTAGCGGGGGCACAGATACGCAGTATTTT. Supplemented by reference TRBV7-9 and TRBJ2-3, the full variable domain reads DTGVSQNPRHKITKRGQNVTFRCDPISEHNRLYWYRQTLGQGPEFLTYFQNEAQLEKSRLLSDRFSAERPKGSFSTLEIQRTEQGDSAMYLCASSRSGGTDTQYFGPGTRLTVL.

The chain has TRBV7-2 and TRBJ2-2, with D possibly TRBD2 on 5 matching bases. V was pared by 5 bases and J by 2 bases, with 12 bases between. The germline CDR1 and CDR2 sequences are SGHTA and FQGNSA. The CDR3 has 15 residues. CDR3 residues: CASSPSGPNTGELFF. For the CDR3, the DNA is TGTGCCAGCAGCCCAAGCGGACCTAACACCGGGGAGCTGTTTTTT.

This chain joins TRBV18 and TRBJ2-2; D perhaps matches TRBD1 (6 bases). V lost 6 bases to trimming and J lost 1 base, with 12 bases between them. The CDR3 has 15 amino acids. CDR1 and CDR2 from the germline V gene are KGHSH and LQKENI. DNA of the CDR3: TGTGCCAGCTCGGGGGACACCGTGAACACCGGGGAGCTGTTTTTT. This codes for CASSGDTVNTGELFF.

This clone was detected a few times. The rearrangement links TRBV19 to TRBJ2-1; 11 bases fit TRBD2. Germline CDR1 LNHDA, CDR2 SQIVND (reference sequence). V lost 7 bases, J lost 1 base, and 3 bases stayed unmatched. This CDR3 comprises 15 residues. In DNA, the CDR3 is TGTGCCAGTACCAGACTAGCGGGGTCCTACAATGAGCAGTTCTTC. Translated, it gives CASTRLAGSYNEQFF.

In this sample, this clone turned up a few times. V gene TRBV4-1 combines with J gene TRBJ2-5, with D unclear. V shed 3 bases and J shed 4 bases, with 9 bases lying between them. Germline V gene lookup returns CDR1 MGHRA and CDR2 YSYEKL. This CDR3 has 13 amino acids. In nucleotides, the CDR3 is TGCGCCAGCAGCCAGTGGACGGGAGAGACCCAGTACTTC. Encoded protein: CASSQWTGETQYF.

The DNA of the CDR3 is TGTGCCAGCAGTCTCCGGACAGGGTTTGATACGCAGTATTTT. Encoded protein: CASSLRTGFDTQYF. This chain uses TRBV7-9 with TRBJ2-3, with TRBD1 matching over 8 bases. J lost 6 bases, V lost 6 bases, and 8 bases had no gene match. Germline CDR1 SEHNR, CDR2 FQNEAQ (reference sequence). This CDR3 region has 14 residues. The whole variable domain, remainder taken from reference TRBV7-9 and TRBJ2-3, is DTGVSQNPRHKITKRGQNVTFRCDPISEHNRLYWYRQTLGQGPEFLTYFQNEAQLEKSRLLSDRFSAERPKGSFSTLEIQRTEQGDSAMYLCASSLRTGFDTQYFGPGTRLTVL.

The V call is TRBV5-1, the J call TRBJ2-7, with TRBD1 matching 8 bases. Trimming cost V 4 bases and J 0 bases; bases outside gene matches: 6. From germline, CDR1 is SGHRS and CDR2 YFSETQ. The CDR3 length is 15 residues. The chain's CDR3 is CASSLDREPSYEQYF. The CDR3 DNA follows: TGCGCCAGCAGCCTGGACAGGGAACCCTCCTACGAGCAGTACTTC. The variable domain in full, with the rest retrieved from reference TRBV5-1 and TRBJ2-7, is KAGVTQTPRYLIKTRGQQVTLSCSPISGHRSVSWYQQTPGQGLQFLFEYFSETQRNKGNFPGRFSGRQFSNSRSEMNVSTLELGDSALYLCASSLDREPSYEQYFGPGTRLTVT.

V usage is TRBV2 and J usage is TRBJ1-5; 7 positions agree with TRBD1. Germline V CDR1 and CDR2: SNHLY, FYNNEI. Unmatched junction bases numbered 6, after V lost 8 bases and J lost 5 bases. This CDR3 has 13 amino acids. DNA for the CDR3: TGTGCCAGCGGGGAGACAGGGTATCAGCCCCAGCATTTT. Translated: CASGETGYQPQHF.

The chain joins TRBV9 to TRBJ1-3, with TRBD1 matching over 7 bases. The germline V gene has CDR1 SGDLS and CDR2 YYNGEE. This CDR3 has 15 residues. Germline trimming cut 3 bases from V and 9 bases from J; bases unmatched to any gene: 12. In nucleotides, the CDR3 is TGTGCCAGCAGCGCCGGGACAGTCGCCCCAGTCACCATATATTTT. Its translation is CASSAGTVAPVTIYF. Filled out from reference TRBV9 and TRBJ1-3, the complete variable domain reads DSGVTQTPKHLITATGQRVTLRCSPRSGDLSVYWYQQSLDQGLQFLIQYYNGEERAKGNILERFSAQQFPDLHSELNLSSLELGDSALYFCASSAGTVAPVTIYFGEGSWLTVV.

The V and J genes are TRBV15 and TRBJ2-5; 7 nucleotides align to TRBD1. V lost 2 bases and J lost 4; bases outside the gene matches: 1. Germline loops: CDR1 LNHNV, CDR2 YYDKDF (reference sequence). The CDR3 covers 13 residues. The CDR3 region has the DNA TGTGCCACCAGCAGACAGGGGGTAGAGACCCAGTACTTC. This codes for CATSRQGVETQYF.

This chain links TRBV5-1 with TRBJ2-3; D gene uncertain. The CDR3 is made up of 14 amino acids. CDR1 SGHRS and CDR2 YFSETQ come from the germline V gene. The germline V and J ends were trimmed by 2 bases and 4 bases, with 11 bases remaining between them. DNA for the CDR3: TGCGCCAGCAGCTTCGATCCACGACCAGATACGCAGTATTTT. Translation gives CASSFDPRPDTQYF.

This clone turned up a few times. The J gene is TRBJ2-7, the V gene TRBV7-3; 8 bases line up with TRBD1. The CDR3 loop spans 15 amino acids. Germline assignment: CDR1 SGHTA and CDR2 FQGTGA. Trimming removed 5 bases from V and 2 bases from J; junction bases left unmatched: 8. The CDR3 bases are TGTGCCAGCAGCGCCTCCGGGACAGGAGCCTACGAGCAGTACTTC. Protein: CASSASGTGAYEQYF.

The count of this clone is one. The genes are TRBV2 and TRBJ1-5; D is perhaps TRBD1 (6 bases). Between the trimmed V and J ends, which lost 2 bases and 1 base, there was a span of 15 bases. The CDR3 contains 17 residues. The germline CDR1 and CDR2 sequences are SNHLY and FYNNEI. The CDR3 protein is CASSERGGQISNQPQHF. CDR3 DNA sequence: TGTGCCAGCAGTGAAAGGGGTGGACAGATCAGCAATCAGCCCCAGCATTTT.

A few counts support this clone. The chain has TRBV5-1 and TRBJ2-1; unclear D gene. Trimming took off 0 bases at V and 4 bases at J, with 8 bases between the two ends. The CDR3 has 14 residues. Germline CDR1 SGHRS, CDR2 YFSETQ. CDR3 in DNA: TGCGCCAGCAGCTTGGAACTGGAGTACAATGAGCAGTTCTTC. The encoded protein is CASSLELEYNEQFF.

V gene TRBV27 combines with J gene TRBJ2-2, with D tentatively TRBD1 (6 bases). Trimming took off 8 bases at V and 4 bases at J, with 23 bases between the two ends. The CDR3 totals 17 residues. Germline V CDR1 and CDR2: MNHEY, SMNVEV (reference sequence). The CDR3 region has the DNA TGTGCCAGCGCCTCCGAAAGAGGGGGTTTCGGCACCGGGGAGCTGTTTTTT. Protein: CASASERGGFGTGELFF.

The chain is built from TRBV28 and TRBJ2-7, with 12 positions matching TRBD1. This CDR3 is built from 15 residues. Germline V gene data show CDR1 as MDHEN and CDR2 as SYDVKM. Germline trimming cut 2 bases from V and 5 bases from J; bases unmatched to any gene: 4. The CDR3 nucleotides read TGTGCCAGCAGTTTACCGGGGACAGGGGGCAACGAGCAGTACTTC. Amino acids: CASSLPGTGGNEQYF. Filled out from reference TRBV28 and TRBJ2-7, the complete variable domain reads DVKVTQSSRYLVKRTGEKVFLECVQDMDHENMFWYRQDPGLGLRLIYFSYDVKMKEKGDIPEGYSVSREKKERFSLILESASTNQTSMYLCASSLPGTGGNEQYFGPGTRLTVT.

In this sample, this clone turned up a few times. The rearrangement joins TRBV10-3 to TRBJ2-7; the match to TRBD1 covers 8 bases. This CDR3 has 15 residues. V was clipped by 0 bases and J by 2 bases; unmatched bases: 3. Germline values: CDR1 ENHRY, CDR2 SYGVKD. The CDR3: CAISESGQAPYEQYF. The DNA for the CDR3 is TGTGCCATCAGTGAGTCGGGACAGGCTCCCTACGAGCAGTACTTC.

The chain employs TRBV7-9 and TRBJ2-3; D is ambiguous. The CDR3 has 16 residues. V was cut by 0 bases and J by 0 bases, with 10 bases left in between. The V gene's germline CDR1 is SEHNR and CDR2 FQNEAQ (reference sequence). In nucleotides, the CDR3 is TGTGCCAGCAGCTTAGCCAGAGGAATTAGCACAGATACGCAGTATTTT. This encodes CASSLARGISTDTQYF.

The chain links TRBV7-9 to TRBJ2-3, with D perhaps TRBD2 (6 bases). V lost 5 bases, J lost 9 bases, and 15 bases lay in between. The CDR3 spans 13 residues. CDR1 is SEHNR, CDR2 FQNEAQ, per germline (reference sequence). The CDR3 region is CASSPRSLATQYF. Here the CDR3 DNA reads TGTGCCAGCAGCCCAAGGAGCCTAGCGACGCAGTATTTT.

CDR3 DNA sequence: TGTGCCAGCAGCTTTCGGAGCAATGGGGACACTGAAGCTTTCTTT. As protein: CASSFRSNGDTEAFF. The rearrangement joins TRBV11-2 to TRBJ1-1; no firm D call. V was shortened by 3 bases and J by 3 bases, with 14 bases between the two germline ends. Germline CDR1 SGHAT, CDR2 FQNNGV. The CDR3 loop spans 15 amino acids.

This clone was counted a few times. This same CDR3 is encoded by further DNA sequences in the sample. The J gene is TRBJ2-7, the V gene TRBV18; D may correspond to TRBD1 or TRBD2 (5 bases each). Germline CDR1 reads KGHSH; CDR2 reads LQKENI. CDR3 length: 13 residues. The V end was cut by 2 bases, the J end by 0 bases, with 5 bases between. DNA of the CDR3: TGTGCCAGCTCACCAGGGACCTCCTACGAGCAGTACTTC. It is translated as CASSPGTSYEQYF. Based on the CDR3 plus reference TRBV18 and TRBJ2-7, the full variable domain is NAGVMQNPRHLVRRRGQEARLRCSPMKGHSHVYWYRQLPEEGLKFMVYLQKENIIDESGMPKERFSAEFPKEGPSILRIQQVVRGDSAAYFCASSPGTSYEQYFGPGTRLTVT.

As to this clone: Different DNA sequences within this sample yield the same CDR3. The chain is built from TRBV7-6 and TRBJ2-7; no firm D call. V lost 4 bases to trimming and J lost 3 bases, with 4 bases between them. The CDR3 runs 11 residues. Germline-derived CDR1 and CDR2 are SGHVS and FNYEAQ. CDR3 residues: CASSSNYEQYF. DNA of the CDR3: TGTGCCAGCAGCTCAAACTACGAGCAGTACTTC.

This clone showed up just a few times. The chain carries TRBV27 and TRBJ1-5, with a possible D match to TRBD1 (6 bases). CDR1 and CDR2 (germline): MNHEY, SMNVEV (reference sequence). The CDR3 contains 14 residues. Trimming stripped 3 bases from V and 6 bases from J, with 12 bases between. The CDR3 coding sequence is TGTGCCAGCAGTTTGTCGGGGGCAGGTCAGCCCCAGCATTTT. This codes for CASSLSGAGQPQHF.

This clone appeared a single time. This chain links TRBV4-2 with TRBJ2-2; no definite D call. The CDR3 covers 16 residues. The germline CDR1 and CDR2 sequences are LGHNA and YNFKEQ. Trimming cost V 0 bases and J 4 bases, with 12 bases left between them. The CDR3 nucleotides are TGTGCCAGCAGCCAAGAGCGAGCGTCTCGCACCGGGGAGCTGTTTTTT. Protein product: CASSQERASRTGELFF.

This clone turned up a few times. The V gene is TRBV4-3, the J gene TRBJ1-4; TRBD1 agrees at 8 bases. This CDR3 contains 15 residues. Germline CDR1 and CDR2: LGHNA and YSLEER. V was clipped by 4 bases and J by 3 bases; unmatched bases: 4. The CDR3 loop is CASSRLQGANEKLFF. CDR3 coding DNA: TGCGCCAGCAGCCGCCTACAGGGGGCTAATGAAAAACTGTTTTTT.

The DNA for the CDR3 is TGTGCCAGCAGCGTTCAGGGGTGGGGATACAATGAGCAGTTCTTC. Protein product: CASSVQGWGYNEQFF. The chain couples TRBV14 to TRBJ2-1, with a tentative D call TRBD1 (6 bases). Trimming stripped 5 bases from V and 4 bases from J, with 15 bases between. The CDR3 spans 15 residues. Germline V gene sequence: CDR1 SGHDN, CDR2 FVKESK.

In this sample, this clone turned up once. The rearrangement uses TRBV7-9 and TRBJ2-2, with TRBD1 identical over 8 bases. Losses at the gene ends were 5 bases for V and 0 bases for J; bases not matched to a gene: 2. Germline V CDR1 and CDR2: SEHNR, FQNEAQ (reference sequence). The CDR3 is 15 amino acids. CDR3 DNA sequence: TGTGCCAGCAGCCAACAGGGGGCGAACACCGGGGAGCTGTTTTTT. Protein sequence: CASSQQGANTGELFF.